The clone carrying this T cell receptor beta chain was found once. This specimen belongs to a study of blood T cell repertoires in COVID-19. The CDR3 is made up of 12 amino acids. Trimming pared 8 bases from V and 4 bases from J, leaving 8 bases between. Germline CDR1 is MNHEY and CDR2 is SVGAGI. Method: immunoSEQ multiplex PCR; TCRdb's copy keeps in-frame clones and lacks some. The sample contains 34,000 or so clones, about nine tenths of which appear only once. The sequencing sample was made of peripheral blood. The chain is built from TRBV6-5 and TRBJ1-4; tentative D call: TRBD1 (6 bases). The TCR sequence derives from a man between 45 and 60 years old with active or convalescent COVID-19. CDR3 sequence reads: CASGQINEKLFF. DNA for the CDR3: TGTGCCAGCGGACAGATTAATGAAAAACTGTTTTTT.